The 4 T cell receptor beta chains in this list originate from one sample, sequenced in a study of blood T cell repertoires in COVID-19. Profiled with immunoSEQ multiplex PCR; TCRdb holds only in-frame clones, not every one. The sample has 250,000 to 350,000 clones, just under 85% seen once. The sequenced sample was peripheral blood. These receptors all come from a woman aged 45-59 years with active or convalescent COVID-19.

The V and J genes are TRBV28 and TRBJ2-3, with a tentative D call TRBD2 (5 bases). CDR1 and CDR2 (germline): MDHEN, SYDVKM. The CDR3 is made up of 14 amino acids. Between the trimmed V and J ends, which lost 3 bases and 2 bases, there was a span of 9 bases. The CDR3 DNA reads TGTGCCAGCAGTTTGCCCGGGGACACAGATACGCAGTATTTT. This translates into CASSLPGDTDTQYF.

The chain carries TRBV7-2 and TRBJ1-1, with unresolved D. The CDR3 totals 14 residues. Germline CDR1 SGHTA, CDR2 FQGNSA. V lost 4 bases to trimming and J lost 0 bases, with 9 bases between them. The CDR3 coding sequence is TGTGCCAGCAGCTCTAGCCGGATGAACACTGAAGCTTTCTTT. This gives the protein CASSSSRMNTEAFF.

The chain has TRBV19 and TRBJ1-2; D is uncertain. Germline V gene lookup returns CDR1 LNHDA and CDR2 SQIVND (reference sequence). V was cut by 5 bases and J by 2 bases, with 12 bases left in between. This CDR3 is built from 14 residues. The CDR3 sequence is CASSPYTANYGYTF. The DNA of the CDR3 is TGTGCCAGTAGTCCCTATACAGCAAACTATGGCTACACCTTC.

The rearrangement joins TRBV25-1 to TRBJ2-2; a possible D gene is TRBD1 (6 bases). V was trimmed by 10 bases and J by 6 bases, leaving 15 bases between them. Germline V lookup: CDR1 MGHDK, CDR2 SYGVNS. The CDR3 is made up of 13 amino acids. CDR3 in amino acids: CANQQGKAGELFF. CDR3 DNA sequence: TGTGCCAACCAACAGGGAAAGGCCGGGGAGCTGTTTTTT. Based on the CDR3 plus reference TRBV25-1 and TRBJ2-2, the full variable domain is EADIYQTPRYLVIGTGKKITLECSQTMGHDKMYWYQQDPGMELHLIHYSYGVNSTEKGDLSSESTVSRIRTEHFPLTLESARPSHTSQYLCANQQGKAGELFFGEGSRLTVL.